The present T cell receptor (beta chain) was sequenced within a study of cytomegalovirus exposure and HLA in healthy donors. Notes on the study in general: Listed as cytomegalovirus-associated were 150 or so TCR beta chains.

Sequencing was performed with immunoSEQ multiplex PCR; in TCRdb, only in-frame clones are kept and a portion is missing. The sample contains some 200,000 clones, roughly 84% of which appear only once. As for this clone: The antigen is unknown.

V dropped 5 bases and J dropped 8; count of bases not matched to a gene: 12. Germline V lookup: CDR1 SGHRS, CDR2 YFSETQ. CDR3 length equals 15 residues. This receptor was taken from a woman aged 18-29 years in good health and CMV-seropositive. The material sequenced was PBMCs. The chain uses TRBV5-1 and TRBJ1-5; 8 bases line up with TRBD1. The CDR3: CASRRTGKQSEPQHF. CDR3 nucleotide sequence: TGCGCCAGCAGAAGGACAGGGAAACAATCAGAGCCCCAGCATTTT.